Presented here are 17 T cell receptor beta chains from one specimen sequenced in a study of T-cell reconstitution after alpha-beta-depleted transplantation in children. Unique molecular identifiers featured in how the TCRbeta library was prepared. MiXCR, applied by TCRdb to the PCR reads, yields one record per CDR3 protein. The sample gives a few hundred thousand distinct CDR3 sequences, about 9.9% of which show up once; around a quarter is in the top ten. The material sequenced was peripheral blood, taken 180 days after TCRalphabeta/CD19-depleted stem cell transplant. These receptors were taken from a male patient aged 2-15 years who had a stem cell transplant for chronic granulomatous disease, so the T cells may come from the graft donor.

This clonotype has at least ten counts. The V and J genes are TRBV5-1 and TRBJ2-4, with D perhaps matching TRBD2 (5 bases). This CDR3 has 15 amino acids. The germline CDR1 and CDR2 sequences are SGHRS and YFSETQ. V lost 6 bases and J lost 5, with 18 bases in between. This CDR3 is CASNNGGPLENIQYF. Here the CDR3 DNA reads TGCGCCAGCAACAACGGCGGGCCGCTTGAAAACATTCAGTACTTC.

This clonotype occurred many times. V and J are TRBV13 and TRBJ2-1, with 11 nucleotides matching TRBD2. The V gene end was trimmed by 5 bases and the J gene end by 1 base; junction bases not matched to a gene: 16. CDR3 length: 20 residues. CDR1 and CDR2 (germline): PRHDT, FYEKMQ (reference sequence). The CDR3 DNA is TGTGCCAGCAGCCCCCGCGACAGGGTAGCTAGCGGGAGGTCCTACAATGAGCAGTTCTTC. Its protein is CASSPRDRVASGRSYNEQFF.

This clonotype was seen ten or more times. The J gene is TRBJ2-1, the V gene TRBV28; 9 nucleotides agree with TRBD2. The length of the CDR3 is 15 residues. V dropped 5 bases and J dropped 7; count of bases not matched to a gene: 9. Looked up from germline, CDR1 is MDHEN and CDR2 is SYDVKM. The CDR3 spells CASSEREDRMNEQFF. The DNA of the CDR3 is TGTGCCAGCAGTGAGCGGGAGGATCGGATGAATGAGCAGTTCTTC.

Note on this clonotype: A much larger clonotype is one base distant, so this may be a read error. The chain couples TRBV4-3 to TRBJ2-5; D call uncertain. The CDR3 runs 15 residues. CDR1 and CDR2 from the germline V gene are LGHNA and YSLEER. The CDR3 loop reads CASSQDRWIQETQSF. The CDR3 coding sequence is TGCGCCAGCAGCCAAGATCGGTGGATCCAAGAGACCCAGTCCTTC.

This clonotype was seen more than once but under ten times. The chain uses TRBV5-1 and TRBJ2-5; 8 bases match TRBD2. The V and J ends lost 3 bases and 1 base, in that order; junction bases with no gene match: 8. This CDR3 has 16 residues. Germline V gives CDR1 SGHRS, CDR2 YFSETQ. CDR3 region: CASSSGLAIFQETQYF. The CDR3 region has the DNA TGCGCCAGCAGCTCCGGACTAGCAATCTTCCAAGAGACCCAGTACTTC.

This clonotype was found many times. The V and J genes are TRBV24-1 and TRBJ2-5; no clear D gene. This CDR3 spans 13 amino acids. V shed 3 bases and J shed 1 base, with 5 bases lying between them. CDR1 and CDR2 from the germline V gene are KGHDR and SFDVKD. The CDR3 is CATSDRIQETQYF. The DNA of the CDR3 is TGTGCCACCAGTGATCGGATCCAAGAGACCCAGTACTTC.

This clonotype was counted at least ten times. The chain combines TRBV7-6 with TRBJ2-2, with 8 bases matching TRBD1. Germline V gene data show CDR1 as SGHVS and CDR2 as FNYEAQ. J lost 4 bases, V lost 1 base, and 5 bases had no gene match. CDR3 length: 16 amino acids. The CDR3 loop is CASSLGQGAPTGELFF. CDR3 bases: TGTGCCAGCAGCTTAGGCCAGGGGGCGCCCACCGGGGAGCTGTTTTTT.

In its sample, this clonotype was seen many times. The rearrangement joins TRBV7-2 to TRBJ1-1; D remains unclear. This CDR3 region has 14 residues. Trimming stripped 1 base from V and 0 bases from J, with 6 bases between. Germline V lookup: CDR1 SGHTA, CDR2 FQGNSA. The CDR3 region is CASSLDGVNTEAFF. The CDR3 nucleotides are TGTGCCAGCAGCTTAGATGGGGTGAACACTGAAGCTTTCTTT.

In its sample, this clonotype was seen many times. This sequence joins TRBV10-3 and TRBJ2-3; 7 bases line up with TRBD1. CDR1 and CDR2 from the germline V gene are ENHRY and SYGVKD. Losses at the gene ends were 4 bases for V and 5 bases for J; bases not matched to a gene: 9. CDR3 length equals 15 residues. This CDR3 is CAISGGQQNLDTQYF. The CDR3, as DNA: TGTGCCATCAGTGGGGGACAGCAGAATTTAGATACGCAGTATTTT.

About this clonotype: A read error may produce the germline difference seen at one junction end. The CDR3 DNA sequence: TGTGCCAGCAGCCCTCAGGGGGCCTACGAGCCGTACTTC. Translating gives CASSPQGAYEPYF. This chain uses TRBV6-6 with TRBJ2-7, with TRBD1 identical over 8 bases. From germline, CDR1 is MNHNY and CDR2 SVGAGI (reference sequence). The CDR3 runs 13 residues.

In this sample, this clonotype turned up many times. This chain joins TRBV7-9 and TRBJ1-5; tentative D call: TRBD1 (5 bases). CDR3 size: 16 residues. Trimming stripped 0 bases from V and 0 bases from J, with 9 bases between. Germline CDR1 is SEHNR and CDR2 is FQNEAQ (reference sequence). CDR3 sequence (DNA): TGTGCCAGCAGCTTAGCGGCGGGGGATAGCAATCAGCCCCAGCATTTT. Its protein product is CASSLAAGDSNQPQHF.

This clonotype has ten or more counts. The V and J genes are TRBV20-1 and TRBJ1-2; 10 bases match TRBD1. Per germline, CDR1 DFQATT and CDR2 SNEGSKA (reference sequence). This CDR3 contains 14 residues. Trimming cost V 3 bases and J 5 bases; bases outside gene matches: 6. The CDR3 here is CSARETGGPYGYTF. CDR3 bases: TGCAGTGCTAGGGAGACAGGGGGCCCGTATGGCTACACCTTC.

This clonotype showed up many times. The V and J genes are TRBV6-1 and TRBJ2-7, with TRBD1 matching 9 bases. Germline loops: CDR1 MNHNS, CDR2 SASEGT. CDR3 length: 15 residues. After removal of 6 bases from V and 1 base from J, the junction contained 7 bases not matched to a gene. CDR3: CASRTDRGLSYEQYF. The CDR3 DNA sequence: TGTGCCAGCAGAACGGACAGGGGTCTTTCCTACGAGCAGTACTTC.

This clonotype has just a few counts. The chain links TRBV10-3 to TRBJ1-5, with no clear D. This CDR3 has 15 amino acids. V was trimmed by 6 bases and J by 0 bases, leaving 12 bases between them. Per the germline V gene, CDR1 is ENHRY and CDR2 is SYGVKD. For the CDR3, the DNA is TGTGCCATCAGCCAGAAAGGGATTAGCAATCAGCCCCAGCATTTT. Protein: CAISQKGISNQPQHF.

This clonotype was observed at least ten times. This sequence joins TRBV11-2 and TRBJ2-7; no firm D call. CDR1 is SGHAT and CDR2 is FQNNGV in the germline V gene. V was clipped by 1 base and J by 3 bases, with 16 bases between them. This CDR3 spans 16 amino acids. CDR3 sequence reads: CASSLGSSHTLYEQYF. CDR3 sequence (DNA): TGTGCCAGCAGCTTAGGCAGCTCTCATACCCTCTACGAGCAGTACTTC. Combining the CDR3 with reference TRBV11-2 and TRBJ2-7 gives the whole variable domain EAGVAQSPRYKIIEKRQSVAFWCNPISGHATLYWYQQILGQGPKLLIQFQNNGVVDDSQLPKDRFSAERLKGVDSTLKIQPAKLEDSAVYLCASSLGSSHTLYEQYFGPGTRLTVT.

There are many counts of this clonotype. CDR3 DNA sequence: TGTGCCAGCAGCTTCGACAGCACAGATACGCAGTATTTT. It is translated as CASSFDSTDTQYF. The chain is built from TRBV5-5 and TRBJ2-3; D remains ambiguous. CDR1 and CDR2 (germline): SGHKS, YYEKEE (reference sequence). Trimming took off 2 bases at V and 0 bases at J, with 4 bases between the two ends. The length of the CDR3 is 13 residues.

The table lists this clonotype with a few counts. The chain couples TRBV5-1 to TRBJ2-7; 8 bases align to TRBD1. V was pared by 0 bases and J by 4 bases, with 9 bases of the junction left unmatched. Germline V gene lookup returns CDR1 SGHRS and CDR2 YFSETQ. The CDR3 sequence is 16 residues long. CDR3 region: CASSLAPDRAFYEQYF. The CDR3 DNA reads as TGCGCCAGCAGCTTGGCCCCGGACAGGGCTTTTTACGAGCAGTACTTC.